The 4 T cell receptor beta chains listed next were all sequenced from one sample in a study of naive and memory T cell subsets. No antigen is known for these receptors. An equimolar mix of two oligonucleotides served as the beta constant-region primer for TRBC1 and TRBC2. Ligated cDNA was amplified by four rounds of PCR with nested alpha and beta constant-region primers and SP2. TCRdb used MiXCR to reprocess the UMI-ligation and nested PCR reads, holding one entry per CDR3 protein. This sample has roughly 97,000 distinct CDR3 sequences; roughly 15% occur once, and the top ten carry around 3%. Overall study results and limits: Naive repertoires, especially CD8, held a few larger clonotypes, possibly memory cells re-expressing CD45RA.

Specimen: naive CD8+ T cells from blood. The receptors stem from a human donor in good health.

This sequence joins TRBV19 and TRBJ1-4, with D tentatively TRBD1 (5 bases). V lost 5 bases and J 4 bases, leaving 17 bases between the germline ends. In germline, CDR1 is LNHDA, CDR2 SQIVND (reference sequence). The CDR3 spans 16 residues. The CDR3 sequence is CASSRGTSRNNEKLFF. In DNA, the CDR3 is TGTGCCAGTAGTCGAGGGACCTCTCGGAATAATGAAAAACTGTTTTTT.

At least ten counts were recorded for this clonotype. This rearrangement joins TRBV4-3 to TRBJ2-3, with D hard to call. Trimming took off 1 base at V and 5 bases at J, with 13 bases between the two ends. CDR1 is LGHNA, CDR2 YSLEER, per germline. CDR3 length: 15 residues. The CDR3 loop is CASSQVPNYGDTQYF. The CDR3 DNA follows: TGCGCCAGCAGCCAAGTCCCGAACTACGGAGATACGCAGTATTTT.

This clonotype was recorded many times. V gene TRBV11-1 combines with J gene TRBJ2-5; tentatively, D is TRBD2 (5 bases). This CDR3 is 14 amino acids long. V was pared by 6 bases and J by 1 base, with 12 bases between. The germline V gene encodes CDR1 SGHAT and CDR2 FQDESV (reference sequence). This CDR3 is CASSSSAGQETQYF. CDR3 bases: TGTGCCAGCAGTTCCAGTGCGGGCCAAGAGACCCAGTACTTC.

This clonotype has only a few counts. For the CDR3, the DNA is TGTGCCACCAGCCCGCGGGGGGAACGGGTAGATACGCAGTATTTT. Translated, it gives CATSPRGERVDTQYF. The chain recombines TRBV15 with TRBJ2-3; 8 bases fit TRBD2. Trimming at V came to 5 bases and at J to 5 bases, leaving 9 bases not matched to a gene. There are 15 residues in the CDR3. Germline CDR1 reads LNHNV; CDR2 reads YYDKDF (reference sequence).